A selection of T cell receptor beta chains follows, all from one sample in a study of T cells after yellow fever vaccination. TCRdb independently ran MiXCR on the 5' RACE reads; one entry per CDR3 protein. The data show roughly 520,000 distinct CDR3 sequences, about a fifth seen once. The sample was PBMCs, taken roughly 23 days after the first yellow fever vaccination. Source of these receptors: a man aged 18-30 years who received the YFV17D yellow fever vaccine. Each CDR3 is given with its conserved first and last residue. A D gene is named only where the DNA matches it firmly. Clone size is stated in some rows and not others, as once, few, many or a class when expanded.

D gene	V gene	CDR3 length	J gene	clone size	CDR3 protein	CDR3 DNA
.	TRBV4-3	15	TRBJ2-2	.	CASSSHFGGSGELFF	TGCGCCAGCAGCTCCCATTTTGGTGGCTCCGGGGAGCTGTTTTTT
TRBD2	TRBV20-1	13	TRBJ2-1	.	CSARLALYNEQFF	TGCAGTGCCAGACTAGCGCTGTACAATGAGCAGTTCTTC
TRBD1	TRBV12-3/TRBV12-4	13	TRBJ1-4	once	CASSLGQGEILFF	TGTGCCAGCAGTTTAGGACAGGGGGAAATCCTGTTTTTT
.	TRBV6-4	13	TRBJ2-1	.	CASSDRAHNEQFF	TGTGCCAGCAGTGACAGGGCCCACAATGAGCAGTTCTTC
.	TRBV12-5	13	TRBJ2-5	few	CASGLGQEETQYF	TGTGCTAGTGGTTTGGGACAGGAAGAGACCCAGTACTTC
TRBD1	TRBV4-3	15	TRBJ2-7	.	CASSQNRDRKDEQYF	TGCGCCAGCAGCCAGAACCGGGACAGGAAAGACGAGCAGTACTTC
.	TRBV5-1	14	TRBJ2-5	.	CASSLSSGWETQYF	TGCGCCAGCAGCTTGAGTAGTGGATGGGAGACCCAGTACTTC
.	TRBV11-2	13	TRBJ2-4	few	CASSPNRENIQYF	TGTGCCAGCAGCCCGAACAGGGAAAACATTCAGTACTTC
.	TRBV6-5	14	TRBJ1-2	few	CASSYSGGGYGYTF	TGTGCCAGCAGTTACTCTGGGGGTGGCTATGGCTACACCTTC
TRBD1	TRBV9	17	TRBJ1-2	few	CASSVKGQGDRDYGYTF	TGTGCCAGCAGCGTGAAGGGACAGGGGGATAGGGACTATGGCTACACCTTC
TRBD1	TRBV20-1	15	TRBJ2-1	.	CSARAGTGGNNEQFF	TGCAGTGCTAGAGCCGGGACAGGGGGAAACAATGAGCAGTTCTTC